The present entry profiles one T cell receptor (beta chain) with its context. Its target is not known. The CDR3 runs to 16 residues. V lost 1 base and J lost 3, with 15 bases in between. Germline V gives CDR1 MNHNY, CDR2 SVGAGI (reference sequence). 60 Vbeta and 13 Jbeta primers were used in PCR. Some clones are missing from TCRdb's copy, which holds only in-frame ones; the method was immunoSEQ multiplex PCR. The sample has over 150,000 clones; roughly 80% are singletons. This sample is drawn from a study of cytomegalovirus exposure and HLA in healthy donors. Study-level points and caveats: More clonal expansion characterized HLA-associated TCR beta chains than equally common others in a later analysis. A missense DCLRE1C variant was associated with V- and J-gene trimming of TCR beta chains in a later analysis, and an independent cohort replicated the association. The authors later found TCR association rates varying by HLA locus, with DRB1 most and HLA-C fewest.

Donors were nominally healthy when sampled, though unrecorded immune exposures were likely. This clonotype was obtained from a woman under 40 in good health and CMV-seropositive. The specimen was PBMCs. The chain recombines TRBV6-6 with TRBJ1-1; weak D call: TRBD1 (5 bases). The DNA of the CDR3 is TGTGCCAGCAGTTACTTTGCAGGGTCTCTGGACACTGAAGCTTTCTTT. It specifies CASSYFAGSLDTEAFF.